The entry that follows covers one T cell receptor (beta chain) sequence. Authors' data handling: Reference gene primer amplification in the assay estimated nucleated cell counts. Profiled with immunoSEQ multiplex PCR; TCRdb holds only in-frame clones, not every one. Clone size and the V and J calls come from that table; the DNA yielded D and trimming. The sample lists a few hundred thousand clones; more than 75% were seen once. Cohorts were determined from participant-reported clinical history. V gave up 4 bases and J gave up 2 bases; unmatched junction bases: 6. Germline V gene sequence: CDR1 MNHEY, CDR2 SVGAGI. This CDR3 has 16 residues. The source of the sample is a study of blood T cell repertoires in COVID-19.

The gene calls are TRBV6-5 and TRBJ2-7; 12 nucleotides match TRBD2. The receptor was isolated from a man in his forties or fifties in a cohort exposed to, infected with or recovered from COVID-19 (not recorded which). Sequenced material: PBMCs or T cells enriched from blood (not recorded which). The CDR3 coding sequence is TGTGCCAGCAGTTCGACTAGCGGGAGTAGGCCCTACGAGCAGTACTTC. Its protein product is CASSSTSGSRPYEQYF.